This TCR beta chain originates from a study of OX40 agonist ivuxolimab in advanced cancers. V trimming: 6 bases; J trimming: 4 bases; junction bases outside the gene matches: 5. The germline gives CDR1 MDHEN, CDR2 SYDVKM. The length of the CDR3 is 13 residues. The data were produced by immunoSEQ multiplex PCR, yet TCRdb's version contains in-frame clones alone and is incomplete. There are 71,000 or so clones in the sample; 86% occur only once, and approximately 0.99% lies in the top ten. General study findings and limits: Doses of 0.1 to 3.0 mg/kg were accompanied by clonal expansion of CD4+ and CD8+ blood T cells by week 6.

For this clone: Its target is not known.

This TCR was sampled from an adult with an advanced solid tumor such as melanoma, head and neck, liver or kidney cancer. The material sequenced was CD4+ or CD8+ T cells sorted from blood, taken in a trial of the OX40 agonist ivuxolimab. The genes are TRBV28 and TRBJ1-1; TRBD1 matches at 7 bases. The CDR3 bases are TGTGCCAGCAGACCCTACAGGGGCACTGAAGCTTTCTTT. As protein: CASRPYRGTEAFF. Supplemented by reference TRBV28 and TRBJ1-1, the full variable domain reads DVKVTQSSRYLVKRTGEKVFLECVQDMDHENMFWYRQDPGLGLRLIYFSYDVKMKEKGDIPEGYSVSREKKERFSLILESASTNQTSMYLCASRPYRGTEAFFGQGTRLTVV.